These T cell receptor beta chains were read from a single sample in a study of blood T cell repertoires in COVID-19. TCRdb keeps only in-frame clones here, not all; method: immunoSEQ multiplex PCR. The table has 65,000 to 80,000 clones, roughly 80% seen once. Sequenced sample: peripheral blood. The receptors were gathered from a man between 45 and 60 years old with acute or convalescent COVID-19. CDR3s include the opening cysteine and the closing phenylalanine or tryptophan. A D gene is named only where the DNA matches it firmly. Some rows have no size entry. The others give once, few or many, or a class for an expanded clone.

v_call	j_call	clone_size	d_call	cdr3_aa	cdr3_nt
TRBV7-2	TRBJ2-1	.	.	CASSPTGFSDNEQFF	TGTGCCAGCAGCCCAACAGGGTTTAGCGACAATGAGCAGTTCTTC
TRBV6-7	TRBJ1-3	.	.	CASSYSFVTETGNTIYF	TGTGCCAGCAGTTACTCGTTTGTGACAGAAACTGGAAACACCATATATTTT
TRBV2	TRBJ2-7	.	.	CASRGGIDEQYF	TGTGCCAGCAGGGGGGGAATCGACGAGCAGTACTTC
TRBV5-1	TRBJ2-6	.	.	CASHSLEVSGANVLTF	TGCGCCAGCCATAGCCTGGAGGTCTCAGGGGCCAACGTCCTGACTTTC
TRBV18	TRBJ1-2	.	TRBD1	CASSTGGSYGYTF	TGTGCCAGCTCAACAGGGGGCAGCTATGGCTACACCTTC
TRBV4-3	TRBJ2-3	.	.	CASSQDPRPGTDTQYF	TGCGCCAGCAGCCAAGACCCGCGCCCCGGCACAGATACGCAGTATTTT
TRBV5-1	TRBJ2-7	.	.	CASSLEQTSYEQYF	TGCGCCAGCAGCTTGGAGCAAACCTCCTACGAGCAGTACTTC
TRBV7-9	TRBJ1-4	.	.	CASSLAGGNEKLFF	TGTGCCAGCAGCTTAGCAGGGGGTAATGAAAAACTGTTTTTT
TRBV27	TRBJ2-1	.	.	CASNSRVSYNEQFF	TGTGCCAGCAACTCGCGGGTCTCCTACAATGAGCAGTTCTTC
TRBV29-1	TRBJ1-2	.	TRBD1	CSVGQGFNYGYTF	TGCAGCGTCGGACAGGGGTTTAACTATGGCTACACCTTC
TRBV9	TRBJ1-4	few	.	CASSPTGIGEKLFF	TGTGCCAGCAGCCCAACGGGAATCGGGGAAAAACTGTTTTTT